This T cell receptor (beta chain) came from a study of Ad26.COV2.S vaccination and SARS-CoV-2 variants. Study-level findings and limits: Greater spike-specific TCR breadth was seen in vaccine recipients than in placebo recipients.

Treatment of the sample: roughly 19 received Ad26.COV2.S at low or high dose, single or two shots; about five received placebo; per-sample allocation not given. Sampling happened 63 days after the first vaccine or placebo injection. Aged 18-55 years, donor was enrolled in Boston in about 2020. This table comes from immunoSEQ multiplex PCR, and its TCRdb copy is limited to in-frame clones, with some not included. The sample holds hundreds of thousands of clones, roughly 90% seen once. Regarding this clone: What it binds is not known.

CDR3 length: 16 amino acids. Germline V CDR1 and CDR2: SGDLS, YYNGEE. Trimming shortened V by 0 bases and J by 0 bases, and 12 bases separated the two germline ends. The specimen comprised peripheral blood, sampled in a trial of Ad26.COV2.S vaccine versus placebo. This TCR derives from a person aged 18-60 years who received the Ad26.COV2.S COVID-19 vaccine or a placebo. The V and J genes are TRBV9 and TRBJ1-1; no reliable D call. The CDR3 region is CASSVEGYNMNTEAFF. The CDR3 nucleotides are TGTGCCAGCAGCGTAGAAGGGTATAATATGAACACTGAAGCTTTCTTT. The full variable domain, in which reference TRBV9 and TRBJ1-1 provide the parts outside the CDR3, is DSGVTQTPKHLITATGQRVTLRCSPRSGDLSVYWYQQSLDQGLQFLIQYYNGEERAKGNILERFSAQQFPDLHSELNLSSLELGDSALYFCASSVEGYNMNTEAFFGQGTRLTVV.